These 16 T cell receptor beta chains were sequenced from one sample in a study of shared clonotypes between healthy human individuals. Naive CD8 cells lacked CD45RO, underwent positive selection for CCR7 and left out terminally differentiated effector memory CD45RA+ cells. The data were produced by immunoSEQ multiplex PCR, yet TCRdb's version contains in-frame clones alone and is incomplete. The data show around 2.1 million clones, approximately 94% seen once. The source material was naive CD8+ T cells from PBMCs. The receptor source for this set is a man aged 18 to 30 in good health. Some clones in this sample may be carry-over from other donors' samples.

The chain employs TRBV11-3 and TRBJ2-7; the D is unclear. Trimming pared 0 bases from V and 5 bases from J, leaving 8 bases between. Looked up from germline, CDR1 is SGHNT and CDR2 is YENEEA. The CDR3 totals 13 residues. This CDR3 reads CASSLDGWNEQYF. In nucleotides, the CDR3 is TGTGCCAGCAGCTTAGATGGCTGGAACGAGCAGTACTTC.

The chain has TRBV9 and TRBJ2-3; possible D gene TRBD1, 6 bases. The V gene lost 4 bases and the J gene lost 0 bases, with 15 bases spanning the gap. The CDR3 runs 16 residues. Germline CDR1 is SGDLS and CDR2 is YYNGEE. The CDR3 here is CASSPQGWTSTDTQYF. The DNA for the CDR3 is TGTGCCAGCAGCCCCCAGGGGTGGACGAGCACAGATACGCAGTATTTT.

This clone was observed a single time. At one boundary the junction diverges from the germline segment, which might be a read error. The rearrangement uses TRBV2 and TRBJ2-7; maybe TRBD1 (5 bases). Germline V gives CDR1 SNHLY, CDR2 FYNNEI. The CDR3 sequence is 14 residues long. The CDR3, as DNA: TGTGCCAGCAGTGAAACGCAGGGTCATGGAGCAGTAAGCTTC. Translation: CASSETQGHGAVSF.

This rearrangement joins TRBV6-5 to TRBJ2-5; D not resolved. The V end lost 6 bases, the J end lost 1 base, and 12 bases lay between the germline ends. Germline CDR1 reads MNHEY; CDR2 reads SVGAGI. This CDR3 is built from 14 residues. The CDR3 reads CASRAPGSQETQYF. CDR3 coding DNA: TGTGCCAGCAGGGCCCCAGGCAGCCAAGAGACCCAGTACTTC.

The table lists this clone with a count of one. This same CDR3 is encoded by further DNA sequences in the sample. The chain recombines TRBV7-9 with TRBJ2-7; D call uncertain. The germline CDR1 and CDR2 sequences are SEHNR and FQNEAQ (reference sequence). V was clipped by 4 bases and J by 4 bases, with 8 bases between them. The CDR3 loop spans 12 amino acids. CDR3 sequence (DNA): TGTGCCAGCAGCTCCGCCGGTTACGAGCAGTACTTC. Its protein is CASSSAGYEQYF.

This clone has a handful of counts. The V call is TRBV12-5, the J call TRBJ1-1; D uncertain. The CDR3 covers 13 residues. Trimming left V 3 bases short and J 1 base short, with 6 bases between. Germline V lookup: CDR1 LGHNT, CDR2 FRNRAP. This CDR3 is CASGFTGNTEAFF. CDR3 coding DNA: TGTGCTAGTGGTTTCACGGGGAACACTGAAGCTTTCTTT.

This chain joins TRBV5-1 and TRBJ2-7; D might be TRBD1 (5 bases). From germline, CDR1 is SGHRS and CDR2 YFSETQ. V lost 1 base and J lost 5, with 16 bases in between. The CDR3 is made up of 15 amino acids. The CDR3: CASSLIGRALDEQYF. The CDR3, as DNA: TGCGCCAGCAGCTTGATTGGCAGGGCTCTAGACGAGCAGTACTTC.

The rearrangement joins TRBV30 to TRBJ2-7; a weak D match, TRBD1 (6 bases). Germline values: CDR1 GTSNPN, CDR2 SVGIG (reference sequence). The CDR3 loop spans 13 amino acids. V was clipped by 3 bases and J by 6 bases, with 15 bases between them. The chain's CDR3 is CAWRIAIRGEQYF. The CDR3 DNA sequence: TGTGCCTGGAGGATAGCGATCAGGGGCGAGCAGTACTTC.

The chain joins TRBV7-8 to TRBJ1-5; no reliable D call. The CDR3 covers 18 residues. Germline V gene sequence: CDR1 SGHVS, CDR2 FQNEAQ. V was trimmed by 1 base and J by 0 bases, leaving 16 bases between them. CDR3 region: CASSLVDRQVYSNQPQHF. In DNA form, the CDR3 reads TGTGCCAGCAGCTTAGTGGATCGGCAGGTTTATAGCAATCAGCCCCAGCATTTT.

This chain's CDR3 is CASMSLARWDGYTF. CDR3 DNA: TGTGCCAGCATGAGCTTAGCCAGGTGGGATGGCTACACCTTC. The V gene is TRBV28, the J gene TRBJ1-2; no reliable D call. CDR1 MDHEN and CDR2 SYDVKM come from the germline V gene. The CDR3 sequence is 14 residues long. Trimming removed 7 bases at V and 6 bases at J, with 18 bases between.

The chain joins TRBV9 to TRBJ2-1; D not resolved. Germline V CDR1 and CDR2: SGDLS, YYNGEE. The CDR3 spans 15 residues. Between the trimmed V and J ends, which lost 0 bases and 6 bases, there was a span of 13 bases. CDR3 loop: CASSVVGPETNEQFF. CDR3 coding DNA: TGTGCCAGCAGCGTAGTTGGCCCGGAAACCAATGAGCAGTTCTTC.

The chain is built from TRBV27 and TRBJ1-1; D possibly corresponds to TRBD1 (6 bases). CDR1 MNHEY and CDR2 SMNVEV come from the germline V gene (reference sequence). Trimming left V 6 bases short and J 8 bases short, with 16 bases between. CDR3 length equals 13 residues. Written as DNA, the CDR3 is TGTGCCAGCAGATCCGACGGGACAACCGAAGCTTTCTTT. Its translation: CASRSDGTTEAFF.

Points on this clone: Other DNA sequences in this sample translate to the same CDR3. The chain is built from TRBV28 and TRBJ1-2, with TRBD1 as a possible D gene (5 bases). This CDR3 has 13 amino acids. Germline CDR1 reads MDHEN; CDR2 reads SYDVKM. Trimming shortened V by 1 base and J by 3 bases, and 6 bases separated the two germline ends. The CDR3 loop is CASSLSGDYGYTF. In nucleotides, the CDR3 is TGTGCCAGCAGTTTATCGGGGGACTATGGCTACACCTTC.

As DNA, the CDR3 is TGTGCCAGCAGCTTAGCGACGAGTGTTCGGGGCACCGGGGAGCTGTTTTTT. This codes for CASSLATSVRGTGELFF. This sequence joins TRBV7-9 and TRBJ2-2; tentatively, D is TRBD2 (5 bases). V lost 0 bases and J 4 bases, leaving 15 bases between the germline ends. This CDR3 region has 17 residues. Germline V gene sequence: CDR1 SEHNR, CDR2 FQNEAQ (reference sequence).

The chain recombines TRBV9 with TRBJ2-3; 7 positions match TRBD2. CDR1 is SGDLS, CDR2 YYNGEE, per germline. There are 16 residues in the CDR3. The V gene end was trimmed by 0 bases and the J gene end by 1 base; junction bases not matched to a gene: 5. The CDR3: CASSVGAGAGTDTQYF. CDR3 bases: TGTGCCAGCAGCGTAGGGGCGGGAGCAGGCACAGATACGCAGTATTTT.

The V call is TRBV19, the J call TRBJ2-5; 8 bases line up with TRBD1. After removal of 6 bases from V and 4 bases from J, the junction contained 4 bases not matched to a gene. Germline CDR1 LNHDA, CDR2 SQIVND (reference sequence). CDR3 size: 13 residues. The CDR3 coding sequence is TGTGCCAGTAGGACCACAGGGGGAGAGACCCAGTACTTC. Residues: CASRTTGGETQYF.